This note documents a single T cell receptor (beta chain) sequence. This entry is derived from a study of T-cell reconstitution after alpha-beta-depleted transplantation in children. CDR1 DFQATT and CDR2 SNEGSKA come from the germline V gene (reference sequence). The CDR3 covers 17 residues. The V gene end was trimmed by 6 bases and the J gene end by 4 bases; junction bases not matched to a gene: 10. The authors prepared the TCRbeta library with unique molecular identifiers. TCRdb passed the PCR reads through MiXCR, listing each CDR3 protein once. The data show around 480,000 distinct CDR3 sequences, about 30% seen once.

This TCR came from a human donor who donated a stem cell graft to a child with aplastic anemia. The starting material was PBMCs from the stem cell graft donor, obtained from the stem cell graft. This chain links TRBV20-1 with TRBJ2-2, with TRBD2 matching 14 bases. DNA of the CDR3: TGCAGTGCCCAGGGACTAGCGGGAGTAGGGTCCACCGGGGAGCTGTTTTTT. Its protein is CSAQGLAGVGSTGELFF.